The 21 T cell receptor beta chains given below trace back to one sample, sequenced in a study of TIL therapy for anti-PD-1-resistant metastatic lung cancer. Noted time point: pre-treatment sample, taken before nivolumab and TIL therapy. Tumor tissue came from excised metastases, mostly pleural nodules or supraclavicular lymph nodes. The immunoSEQ assay was v3. Sequencing was performed with immunoSEQ multiplex PCR; in TCRdb, only in-frame clones are kept and a portion is missing. The sample shows under 7,500 clones, roughly two thirds of them seen only once. Sequenced material: tumor tissue, taken at baseline. These receptors all stem from a person aged 25 to 80 with non-small cell lung cancer.

This clone was seen only a few times. This chain connects TRBV5-1 to TRBJ2-1; TRBD2 aligns across 14 bases. The junction had 4 bases not matched to a gene; V was cut back by 4 bases and J by 10 bases. The V gene's germline CDR1 is SGHRS and CDR2 YFSETQ. CDR3 length: 14 residues. The CDR3 here is CASSRTSGRQEQFF. The CDR3 DNA is TGCGCCAGCAGCAGGACTAGCGGGAGGCAGGAGCAGTTCTTC.

Only a few counts were recorded for this clone. The gene calls are TRBV7-9 and TRBJ1-1; D uncertain. Germline assignment: CDR1 SEHNR and CDR2 FQNEAQ (reference sequence). CDR3 length equals 14 residues. V lost 7 bases and J 2 bases, leaving 14 bases between the germline ends. The CDR3 here is CASILSGLNTEAFF. The CDR3 DNA reads TGTGCCAGCATCCTTTCCGGGCTCAACACTGAAGCTTTCTTT.

This clone showed up just a few times. This sequence joins TRBV3-1 (or the pseudogene TRBV3-2) and TRBJ2-7; D perhaps matches TRBD2 (5 bases). This CDR3 contains 14 residues. CDR1 LGHDT and CDR2 YNNKEL come from the germline V gene (reference sequence). V lost 6 bases to trimming and J lost 0 bases, with 12 bases between them. The CDR3: CASRLSGSSYEQYF. The CDR3 coding sequence is TGTGCCAGCAGATTAAGCGGAAGCTCCTACGAGCAGTACTTC.

The V and J genes are TRBV7-9 and TRBJ1-3; 8 nucleotides align to TRBD1. CDR3 size: 14 residues. Trimming cost V 5 bases and J 2 bases; bases outside gene matches: 2. Per the germline V gene, CDR1 is SEHNR and CDR2 is FQNEAQ (reference sequence). CDR3 protein: CASSPTGAGNTIYF. Written as DNA, the CDR3 is TGTGCCAGCAGCCCGACAGGGGCTGGAAACACCATATATTTT.

The chain uses TRBV11-3 and TRBJ2-1; perhaps TRBD2 as D (5 bases). Germline lookup yields CDR1 SGHNT and CDR2 YENEEA. CDR3 length: 17 residues. V was pared by 1 base and J by 4 bases, with 17 bases between. As DNA, the CDR3 is TGTGCCAGCAGCTTAGGCCCATGGGCGGGTAGATACAATGAGCAGTTCTTC. Translation: CASSLGPWAGRYNEQFF. Filled out from reference TRBV11-3 and TRBJ2-1, the complete variable domain reads EAGVVQSPRYKIIEKKQPVAFWCNPISGHNTLYWYLQNLGQGPELLIRYENEEAVDDSQLPKDRFSAERLKGVDSTLKIQPAELGDSAVYLCASSLGPWAGRYNEQFFGPGTRLTVL.

V is TRBV5-4 and J is TRBJ2-6; 9 nucleotides match TRBD2. V shed 4 bases and J 0 bases; nucleotides not matched to a gene: 8. Germline V CDR1 and CDR2: SGHNT, YYREEE (reference sequence). The CDR3 spans 18 residues. CDR3 DNA: TGTGCCAGCAGCGGAAGACTAGCGGAGTTCTCTGGGGCCAACGTCCTGACTTTC. This encodes CASSGRLAEFSGANVLTF. Full variable domain (missing parts from reference TRBV5-4 and TRBJ2-6): ETGVTQSPTHLIKTRGQQVTLRCSSQSGHNTVSWYQQALGQGPQFIFQYYREEENGRGNFPPRFSGLQFPNYSSELNVNALELDDSALYLCASSGRLAEFSGANVLTFGAGSRLTVL.

This chain uses TRBV4-3 with TRBJ1-6; D gene uncertain. V was pared by 3 bases and J by 0 bases, with 9 bases between. The CDR3 contains 16 residues. From germline, CDR1 is LGHNA and CDR2 YSLEER. The CDR3 is CASSHFRSSYNSPLHF. The DNA of the CDR3 is TGCGCCAGCAGCCACTTCAGGAGCTCCTATAATTCACCCCTCCACTTT.

V gene TRBV2 combines with J gene TRBJ2-7, with D tentatively TRBD1 or TRBD2 (5 bases each). The V and J ends lost 7 bases and 5 bases respectively, with 21 bases between them. CDR3 length: 15 amino acids. Per the germline V gene, CDR1 is SNHLY and CDR2 is FYNNEI. The CDR3 protein is CASKNRDPREHEQYF. CDR3 in DNA: TGTGCCAGCAAAAACCGGGACCCAAGGGAACACGAGCAGTACTTC.

V gene TRBV3-1 (or the pseudogene TRBV3-2) combines with J gene TRBJ2-7; perhaps TRBD2 as D (5 bases). Germline-derived CDR1 and CDR2 are LGHDT and YNNKEL (reference sequence). Trimming removed 7 bases from V and 6 bases from J, with 19 bases in between. CDR3 length: 14 residues. CDR3 protein: CASTPQPAAVEQYF. The CDR3 DNA is TGTGCCAGCACCCCACAACCAGCGGCAGTCGAGCAGTACTTC.

The chain combines TRBV4-3 with TRBJ1-2; 10 bases line up with TRBD1. CDR3 length: 15 residues. Trimming at V came to 4 bases and at J to 4 bases, leaving 6 bases not matched to a gene. The V gene's germline CDR1 is LGHNA and CDR2 YSLEER. The CDR3 DNA sequence: TGCGCCAGCAGCCGAAGCCGACAGGGGGCCTATGGCTACACCTTC. Protein: CASSRSRQGAYGYTF.

V gene TRBV7-2 combines with J gene TRBJ2-7; D remains ambiguous. In germline, CDR1 is SGHTA, CDR2 FQGNSA. Between the trimmed V and J ends, which lost 1 base and 3 bases, there was a span of 10 bases. The CDR3 covers 14 residues. This CDR3 is CASSLDSSFYEQYF. For the CDR3, the DNA is TGTGCCAGCAGCTTAGACAGTTCTTTCTACGAGCAGTACTTC.

This clone showed up just a few times. The chain is built from TRBV6-2 or TRBV6-3 and TRBJ2-1; no clear D gene. CDR3 length: 12 residues. Trimming took off 7 bases at V and 8 bases at J, with 12 bases between the two ends. The germline V gene encodes CDR1 MNHEY and CDR2 SVGEGT. The chain's CDR3 is CASTPGVYEQFF. DNA of the CDR3: TGTGCCAGCACCCCCGGAGTCTATGAGCAGTTCTTC.

The chain combines TRBV6-2 or TRBV6-3 with TRBJ1-2; a possible D gene is TRBD1 (5 bases). Deletions cut 6 bases from V and 7 bases from J, with 21 bases between. This CDR3 comprises 15 residues. Germline V gene lookup returns CDR1 MNHEY and CDR2 SVGEGT. CDR3 amino acids: CASSPRGAGTVGYTF. Here the CDR3 DNA reads TGTGCCAGCAGCCCCCGCGGGGCAGGGACGGTTGGCTACACCTTC.

This rearrangement joins TRBV12-3 or TRBV12-4 to TRBJ1-6, with D maybe TRBD1 (5 bases). The V and J ends lost 5 bases and 9 bases respectively, with 11 bases between them. CDR3 length: 13 amino acids. CDR3 sequence reads: CASSGTQISPLHF. CDR3 nucleotide sequence: TGTGCCAGCAGTGGGACCCAAATTTCACCCCTCCACTTT.

V and J are TRBV19 and TRBJ1-3, with a possible D match to TRBD1 (5 bases). CDR1 LNHDA and CDR2 SQIVND come from the germline V gene (reference sequence). Trimming stripped 3 bases from V and 2 bases from J, with 8 bases between. The CDR3 has 14 residues. The CDR3, as DNA: TGTGCCAGTAGTATTGGGGGAACTGGAAACACCATATATTTT. It encodes CASSIGGTGNTIYF.

This clone was observed once. V gene TRBV6-5 combines with J gene TRBJ2-1, with TRBD2 matching 7 bases. This CDR3 is 14 amino acids long. Germline-derived CDR1 and CDR2 are MNHEY and SVGAGI. V dropped 7 bases and J dropped 9; count of bases not matched to a gene: 12. Here the CDR3 reads CASKGLAGVREQFF. CDR3 in DNA: TGTGCCAGCAAGGGATTAGCGGGCGTTCGTGAGCAGTTCTTC.

This chain links TRBV11-2 with TRBJ1-6; D not certain. The CDR3 spans 14 residues. The V end was cut by 2 bases, the J end by 5 bases, with 7 bases between. Germline V gene lookup returns CDR1 SGHAT and CDR2 FQNNGV. CDR3 sequence: CASSLNGDNSPLHF. DNA for the CDR3: TGTGCCAGCAGCTTAAACGGAGATAATTCACCCCTCCACTTT.

This clone is large in the sample. The CDR3 loop is CASRLSRTGGVNSPLHF. The CDR3 nucleotides are TGTGCCAGCAGGCTTTCTCGGACAGGAGGGGTTAATTCACCCCTCCACTTT. The rearrangement joins TRBV2 to TRBJ1-6; 7 bases agree with TRBD1. Germline lookup yields CDR1 SNHLY and CDR2 FYNNEI. The CDR3 loop spans 17 amino acids. Germline trimming cut 6 bases from V and 6 bases from J; bases unmatched to any gene: 14.

This clone was observed a handful of times. The V call is TRBV28, the J call TRBJ2-3; D gene uncertain. V dropped 8 bases and J dropped 0 bases, with 12 bases sitting between them. Germline V gives CDR1 MDHEN, CDR2 SYDVKM. The CDR3 extends over 14 amino acids. DNA for the CDR3: TGTGCCAGCGAGTTAGGATCTAGCACAGATACGCAGTATTTT. It yields the protein CASELGSSTDTQYF.

The genes are TRBV6-4 and TRBJ2-3; D is possibly TRBD1 (6 bases). Germline V gene lookup returns CDR1 MRHNA and CDR2 SNTAGT. V dropped 7 bases and J dropped 5 bases, with 19 bases sitting between them. This CDR3 region has 15 residues. The CDR3 DNA sequence: TGTGCCAGCAAGCCCCAGGGGTCAGGAGGAGATACGCAGTATTTT. Residues: CASKPQGSGGDTQYF.

The chain links TRBV6-5 to TRBJ2-1; TRBD2 matches 14 bases. The CDR3 loop spans 16 amino acids. J was trimmed by 6 bases and V by 2 bases; bases with no gene match: 3. Germline lookup yields CDR1 MNHEY and CDR2 SVGAGI. The CDR3 nucleotides read TGTGCCAGCAGTTACACCGGACTAGCGGGGGGCAATGAGCAGTTCTTC. Encoded protein: CASSYTGLAGGNEQFF.